The clone carrying this TCR beta chain was observed once. Its cognate antigen is unknown. This sample is part of a study of cytomegalovirus exposure and HLA in healthy donors. Regarding the study as a whole: A list of roughly 160 TCR beta chains associated with cytomegalovirus was given. Under in vitro conditions, three CMV-associated chains were confirmed as specific for CMV antigens.

CDR3 length equals 14 residues. Germline loops: CDR1 KGHSH, CDR2 LQKENI. V was trimmed by 4 bases and J by 4 bases, leaving 11 bases between them. Assay used: immunoSEQ multiplex PCR; TCRdb lists only in-frame clones, some missing. Counted here are approximately 160,000 clones, about 88% occurring once; the ten biggest clones make up about 2.2%. The V gene is TRBV18, the J gene TRBJ1-5, with a tentative D call TRBD1 (6 bases). Sequences were obtained from PBMCs. The receptor was derived from a woman younger than 30 in good health and CMV-seronegative. The CDR3 is CASSQDSVNQPQHF. Written as DNA, the CDR3 is TGTGCCAGCTCACAGGACAGCGTGAATCAGCCCCAGCATTTT. The full variable domain, completed using reference TRBV18 and TRBJ1-5, is NAGVMQNPRHLVRRRGQEARLRCSPMKGHSHVYWYRQLPEEGLKFMVYLQKENIIDESGMPKERFSAEFPKEGPSILRIQQVVRGDSAAYFCASSQDSVNQPQHFGDGTRLSIL.